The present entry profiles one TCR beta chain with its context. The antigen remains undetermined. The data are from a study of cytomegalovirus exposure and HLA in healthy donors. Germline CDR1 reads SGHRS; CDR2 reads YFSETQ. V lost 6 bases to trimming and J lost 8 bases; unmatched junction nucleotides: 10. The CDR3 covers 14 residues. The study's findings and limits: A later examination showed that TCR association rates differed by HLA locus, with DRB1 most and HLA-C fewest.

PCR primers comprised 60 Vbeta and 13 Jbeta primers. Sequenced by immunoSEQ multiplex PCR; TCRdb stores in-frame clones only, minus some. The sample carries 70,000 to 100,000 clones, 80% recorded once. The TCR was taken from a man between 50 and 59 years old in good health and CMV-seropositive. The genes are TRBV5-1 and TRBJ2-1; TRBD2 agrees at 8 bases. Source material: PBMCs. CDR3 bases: TGCGCCAGCACCCCCGGGAGGGTCTATGATGAGCAGTTCTTC. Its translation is CASTPGRVYDEQFF.